The T cell receptor beta chain under discussion was sequenced for a study of blood T cells in healthy people across ages. General study points: Estimated diversity, derived from one million T cells, was regarded as an underestimate.

With each sample, at least 6 micrograms of total RNA were extracted. Comment on this clonotype: Its antigen remains unknown.

This CDR3 is built from 14 residues. V was pared by 7 bases and J by 5 bases, with 15 bases between. Primers used in a second PCR of about 7 to 12 cycles were a sample-barcoded 5' primer and a J-beta primer mix. One entry per CDR3 protein, called by TCRdb with MiXCR from the 5' RACE reads. The sample consists of about 1.4 million distinct CDR3 sequences, roughly 60% of them appearing once. The source is a young man in good health. This rearrangement joins TRBV12-3 or TRBV12-4 to TRBJ2-1; D is unclear. Sequencing used blood. The CDR3 spells CASTPARRDNEQFF. The CDR3 DNA sequence: TGTGCCAGCACTCCGGCGCGAAGGGACAATGAGCAGTTCTTC.